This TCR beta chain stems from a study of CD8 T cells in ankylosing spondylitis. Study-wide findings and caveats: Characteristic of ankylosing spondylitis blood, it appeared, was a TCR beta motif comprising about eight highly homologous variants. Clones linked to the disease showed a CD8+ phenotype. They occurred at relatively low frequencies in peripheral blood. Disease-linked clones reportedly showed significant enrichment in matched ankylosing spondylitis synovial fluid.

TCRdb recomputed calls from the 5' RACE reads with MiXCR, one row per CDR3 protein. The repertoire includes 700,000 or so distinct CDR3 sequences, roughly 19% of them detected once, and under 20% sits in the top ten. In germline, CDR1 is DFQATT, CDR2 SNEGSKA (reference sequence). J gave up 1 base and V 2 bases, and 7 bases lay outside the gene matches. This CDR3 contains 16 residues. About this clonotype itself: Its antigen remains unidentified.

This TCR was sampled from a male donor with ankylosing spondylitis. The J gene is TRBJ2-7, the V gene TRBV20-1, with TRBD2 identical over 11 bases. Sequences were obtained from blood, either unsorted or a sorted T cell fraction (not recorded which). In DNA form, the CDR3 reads TGCAGTGCTAGAACAATACTAGCGGGGGTTTCCTACGAGCAGTACTTC. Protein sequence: CSARTILAGVSYEQYF.